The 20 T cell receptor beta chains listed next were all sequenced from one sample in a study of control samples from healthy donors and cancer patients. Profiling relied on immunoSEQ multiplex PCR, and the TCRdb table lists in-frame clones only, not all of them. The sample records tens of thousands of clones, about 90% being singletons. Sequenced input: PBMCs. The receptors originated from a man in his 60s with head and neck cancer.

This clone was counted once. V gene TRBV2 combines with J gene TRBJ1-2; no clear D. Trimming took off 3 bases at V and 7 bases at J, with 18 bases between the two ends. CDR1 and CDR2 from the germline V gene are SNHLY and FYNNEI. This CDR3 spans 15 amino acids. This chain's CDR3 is CASSEAPPSRGGYTF. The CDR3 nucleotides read TGTGCCAGCAGTGAGGCCCCCCCCTCCCGGGGTGGCTACACCTTC.

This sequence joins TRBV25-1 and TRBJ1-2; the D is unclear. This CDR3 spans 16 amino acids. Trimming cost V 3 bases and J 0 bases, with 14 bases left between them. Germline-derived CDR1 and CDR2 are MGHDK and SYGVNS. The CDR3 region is CASSENGVKANYGYTF. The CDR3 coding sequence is TGTGCCAGCAGTGAGAACGGGGTAAAAGCTAACTATGGCTACACCTTC.

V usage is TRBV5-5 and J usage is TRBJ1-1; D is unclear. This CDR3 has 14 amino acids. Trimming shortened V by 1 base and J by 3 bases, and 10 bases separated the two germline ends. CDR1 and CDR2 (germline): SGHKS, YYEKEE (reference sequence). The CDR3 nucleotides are TGTGCCAGCAGCTTGATTTATCGGGACACTGAAGCTTTCTTT. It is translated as CASSLIYRDTEAFF.

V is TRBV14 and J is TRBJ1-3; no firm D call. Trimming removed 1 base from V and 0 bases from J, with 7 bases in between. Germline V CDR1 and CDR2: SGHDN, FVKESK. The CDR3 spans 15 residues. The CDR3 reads CASSQVAASGNTIYF. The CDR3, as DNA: TGTGCCAGCAGCCAAGTGGCGGCCTCTGGAAACACCATATATTTT.

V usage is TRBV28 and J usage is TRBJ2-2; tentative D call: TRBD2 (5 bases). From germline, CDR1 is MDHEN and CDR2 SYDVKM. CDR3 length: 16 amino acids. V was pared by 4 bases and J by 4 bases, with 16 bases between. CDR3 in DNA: TGTGCCAGCAGTTACCCCGTTGAGCGGAGCACCGGGGAGCTGTTTTTT. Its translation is CASSYPVERSTGELFF.

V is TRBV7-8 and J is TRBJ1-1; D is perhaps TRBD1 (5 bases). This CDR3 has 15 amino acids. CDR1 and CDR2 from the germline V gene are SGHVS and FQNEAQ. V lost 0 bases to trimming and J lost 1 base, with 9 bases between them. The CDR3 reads CASSLAGGRNTEAFF. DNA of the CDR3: TGTGCCAGCAGCTTAGCGGGGGGGAGGAACACTGAAGCTTTCTTT.

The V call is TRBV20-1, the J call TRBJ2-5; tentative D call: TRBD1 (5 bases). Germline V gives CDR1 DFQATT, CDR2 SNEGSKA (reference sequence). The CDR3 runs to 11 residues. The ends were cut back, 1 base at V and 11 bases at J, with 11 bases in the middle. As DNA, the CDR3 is TGCAGTGCTAGAGTCGCGACAGTTCAGTACTTC. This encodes CSARVATVQYF.

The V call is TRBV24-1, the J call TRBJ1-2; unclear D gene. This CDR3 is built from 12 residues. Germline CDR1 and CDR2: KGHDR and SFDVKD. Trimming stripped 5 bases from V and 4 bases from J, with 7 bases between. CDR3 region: CATSAPRYGYTF. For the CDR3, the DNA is TGTGCCACCAGTGCCCCCCGCTATGGCTACACCTTC.

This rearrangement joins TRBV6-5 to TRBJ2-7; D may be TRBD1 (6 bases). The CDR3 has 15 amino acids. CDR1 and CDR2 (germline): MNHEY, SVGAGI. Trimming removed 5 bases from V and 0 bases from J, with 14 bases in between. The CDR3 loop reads CASSLGGSSSYEQYF. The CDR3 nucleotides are TGTGCCAGCAGTCTTGGGGGCTCCAGCTCCTACGAGCAGTACTTC.

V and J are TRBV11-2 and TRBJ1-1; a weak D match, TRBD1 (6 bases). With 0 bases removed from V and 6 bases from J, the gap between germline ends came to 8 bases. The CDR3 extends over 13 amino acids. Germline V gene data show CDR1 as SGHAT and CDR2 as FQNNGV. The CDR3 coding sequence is TGTGCCAGCAGCTTAGAGAGGGGGGCTGAAGCTTTCTTT. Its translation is CASSLERGAEAFF.

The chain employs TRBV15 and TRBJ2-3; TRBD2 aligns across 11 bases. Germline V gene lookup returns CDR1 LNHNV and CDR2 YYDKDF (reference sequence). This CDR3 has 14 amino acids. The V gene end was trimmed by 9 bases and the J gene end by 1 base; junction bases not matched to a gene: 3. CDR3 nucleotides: TGTGCCACAAGACTAGCGGGGCGCACAGATACGCAGTATTTT. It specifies CATRLAGRTDTQYF.

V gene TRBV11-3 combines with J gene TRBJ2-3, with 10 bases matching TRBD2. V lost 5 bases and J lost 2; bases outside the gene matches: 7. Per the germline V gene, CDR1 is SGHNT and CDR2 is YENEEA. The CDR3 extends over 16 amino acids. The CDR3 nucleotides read TGTGCCAGCAGCGAGGGACTAGCGCCCGACACAGATACGCAGTATTTT. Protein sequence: CASSEGLAPDTDTQYF.

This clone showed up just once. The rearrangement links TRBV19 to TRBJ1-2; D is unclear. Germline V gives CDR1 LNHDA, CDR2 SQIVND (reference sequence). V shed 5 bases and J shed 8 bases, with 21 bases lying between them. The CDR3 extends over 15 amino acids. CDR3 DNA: TGTGCCAGTAGTCCGACGGATGAGGGCTATAGGGGCTACACCTTC. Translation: CASSPTDEGYRGYTF.

The CDR3 region is CASSLGTTRLTDTQYF. CDR3 DNA: TGTGCCAGCAGCTTAGGGACCACCAGACTCACAGATACGCAGTATTTT. This chain joins TRBV5-8 and TRBJ2-3, with D tentatively TRBD1 or TRBD2 (5 bases each). CDR3 size: 16 residues. CDR1 and CDR2 (germline): SGHTS, YDEGEE. Trimming cost V 2 bases and J 2 bases, with 15 bases left between them.

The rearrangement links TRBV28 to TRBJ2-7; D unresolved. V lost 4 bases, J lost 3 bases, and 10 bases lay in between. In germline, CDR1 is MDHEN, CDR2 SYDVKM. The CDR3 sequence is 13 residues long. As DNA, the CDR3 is TGTGCCAGCAGTTGGGATCGGTACTACGAGCAGTACTTC. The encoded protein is CASSWDRYYEQYF.

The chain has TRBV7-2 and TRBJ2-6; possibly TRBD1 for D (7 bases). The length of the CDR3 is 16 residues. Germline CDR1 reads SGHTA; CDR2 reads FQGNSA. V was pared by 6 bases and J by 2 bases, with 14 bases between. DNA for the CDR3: TGTGCCAGCAGGCCCAGGGGGGCGGCTGGGGCCAACGTCCTGACTTTC. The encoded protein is CASRPRGAAGANVLTF.

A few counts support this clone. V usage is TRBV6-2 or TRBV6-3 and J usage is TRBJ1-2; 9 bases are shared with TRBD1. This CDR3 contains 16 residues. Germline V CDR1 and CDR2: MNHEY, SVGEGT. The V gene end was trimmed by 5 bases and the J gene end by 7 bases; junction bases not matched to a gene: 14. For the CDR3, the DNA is TGTGCCAGCAGTCAAACAAAGCCGGGGACAGGGTTTGGCTACACCTTC. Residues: CASSQTKPGTGFGYTF.

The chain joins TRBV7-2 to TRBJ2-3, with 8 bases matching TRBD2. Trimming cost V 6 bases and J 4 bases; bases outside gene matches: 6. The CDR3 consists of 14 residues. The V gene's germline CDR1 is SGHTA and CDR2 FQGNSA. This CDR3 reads CASSTGTSPDTQYF. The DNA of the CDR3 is TGTGCCAGCAGTACCGGGACTAGTCCAGATACGCAGTATTTT.

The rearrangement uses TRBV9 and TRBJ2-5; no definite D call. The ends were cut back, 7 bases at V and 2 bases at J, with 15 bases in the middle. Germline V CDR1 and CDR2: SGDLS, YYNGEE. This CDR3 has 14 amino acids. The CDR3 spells CASAPRGSQETQYF. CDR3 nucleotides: TGTGCCAGCGCCCCCCGTGGTAGTCAAGAGACCCAGTACTTC.

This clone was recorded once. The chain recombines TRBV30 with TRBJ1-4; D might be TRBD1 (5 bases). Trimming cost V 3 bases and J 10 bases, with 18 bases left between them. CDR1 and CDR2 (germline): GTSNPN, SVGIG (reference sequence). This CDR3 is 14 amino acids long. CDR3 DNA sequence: TGTGCCTGGAGCCCTACGGGGGGGAGCGGAAAACTGTTTTTT. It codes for CAWSPTGGSGKLFF.